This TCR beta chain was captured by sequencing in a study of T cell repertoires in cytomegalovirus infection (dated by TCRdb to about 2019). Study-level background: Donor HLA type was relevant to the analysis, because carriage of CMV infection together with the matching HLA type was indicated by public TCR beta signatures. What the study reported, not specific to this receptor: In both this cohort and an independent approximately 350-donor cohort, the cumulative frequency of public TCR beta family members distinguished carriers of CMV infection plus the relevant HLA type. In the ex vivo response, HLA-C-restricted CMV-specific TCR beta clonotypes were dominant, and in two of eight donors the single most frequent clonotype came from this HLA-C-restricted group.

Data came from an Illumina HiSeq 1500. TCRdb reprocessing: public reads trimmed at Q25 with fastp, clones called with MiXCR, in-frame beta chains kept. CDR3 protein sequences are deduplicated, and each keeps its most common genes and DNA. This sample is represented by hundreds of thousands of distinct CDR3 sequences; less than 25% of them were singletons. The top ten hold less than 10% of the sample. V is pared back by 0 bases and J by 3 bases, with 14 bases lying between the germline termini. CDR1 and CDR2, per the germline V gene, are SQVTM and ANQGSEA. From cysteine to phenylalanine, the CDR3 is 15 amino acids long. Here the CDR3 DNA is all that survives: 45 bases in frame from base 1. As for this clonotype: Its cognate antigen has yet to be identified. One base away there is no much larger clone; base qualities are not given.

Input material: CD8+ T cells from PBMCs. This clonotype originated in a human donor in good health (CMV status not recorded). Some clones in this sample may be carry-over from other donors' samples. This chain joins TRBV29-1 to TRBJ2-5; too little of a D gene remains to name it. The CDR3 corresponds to CSVEDFRIQKETQYF. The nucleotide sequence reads TGCAGCGTTGAAGATTTCCGTATACAGAAAGAGACCCAGTACTTC.